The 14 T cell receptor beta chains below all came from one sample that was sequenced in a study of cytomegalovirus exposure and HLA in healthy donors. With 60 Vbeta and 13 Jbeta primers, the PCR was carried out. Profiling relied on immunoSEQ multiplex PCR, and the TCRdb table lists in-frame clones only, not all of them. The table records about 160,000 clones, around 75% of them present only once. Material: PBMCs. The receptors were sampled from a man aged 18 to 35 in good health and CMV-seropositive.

CDR3: CASSSGQGEETQYF. As DNA, the CDR3 is TGCGCCAGCAGCTCGGGACAGGGTGAAGAGACCCAGTACTTC. V gene TRBV5-1 combines with J gene TRBJ2-5, with 9 bases identical to TRBD1. Unmatched junction bases numbered 3, after V lost 3 bases and J lost 3 bases. The CDR3 contains 14 residues. The germline V gene has CDR1 SGHRS and CDR2 YFSETQ.

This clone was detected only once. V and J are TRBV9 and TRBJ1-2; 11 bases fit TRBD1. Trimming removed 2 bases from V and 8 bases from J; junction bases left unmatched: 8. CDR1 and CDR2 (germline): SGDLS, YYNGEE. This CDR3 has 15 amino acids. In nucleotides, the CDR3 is TGTGCCAGCAGCGTCCCACGGACAGGGGGCTTGGGCTACACCTTC. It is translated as CASSVPRTGGLGYTF.

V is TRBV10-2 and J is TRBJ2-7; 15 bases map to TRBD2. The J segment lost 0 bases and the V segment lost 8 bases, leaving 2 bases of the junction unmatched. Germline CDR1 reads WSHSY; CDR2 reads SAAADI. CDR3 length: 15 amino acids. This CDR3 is CASGLAGGSSYEQYV. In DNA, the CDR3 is TGCGCCAGCGGACTAGCGGGAGGGAGCTCCTACGAGCAGTACGTC.

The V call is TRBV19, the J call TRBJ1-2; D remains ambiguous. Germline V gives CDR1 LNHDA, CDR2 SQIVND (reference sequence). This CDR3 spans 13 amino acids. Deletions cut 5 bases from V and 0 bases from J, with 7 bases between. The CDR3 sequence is CASSPDTNYGYTF. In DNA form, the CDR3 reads TGTGCCAGTAGTCCTGACACTAACTATGGCTACACCTTC.

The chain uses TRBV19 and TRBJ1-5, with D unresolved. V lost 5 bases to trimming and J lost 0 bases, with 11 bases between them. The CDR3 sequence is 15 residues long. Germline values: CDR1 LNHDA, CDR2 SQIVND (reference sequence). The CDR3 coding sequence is TGTGCCAGTAGTTTCCGGGTCGGTAGCAATCAGCCCCAGCATTTT. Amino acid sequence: CASSFRVGSNQPQHF.

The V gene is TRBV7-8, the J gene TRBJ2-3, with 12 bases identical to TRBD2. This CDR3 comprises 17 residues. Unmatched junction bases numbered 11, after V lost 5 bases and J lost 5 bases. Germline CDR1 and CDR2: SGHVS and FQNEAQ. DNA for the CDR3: TGTGCCAGCAGCCCCAGGGGGGGACTAGCGGGCAGAGATACGCAGTATTTT. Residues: CASSPRGGLAGRDTQYF.

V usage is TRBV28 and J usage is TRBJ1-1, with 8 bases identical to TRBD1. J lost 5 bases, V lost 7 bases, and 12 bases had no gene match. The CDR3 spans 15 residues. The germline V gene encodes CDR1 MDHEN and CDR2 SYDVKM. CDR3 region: CASTPTGRGPTEAFF. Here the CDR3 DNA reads TGTGCCAGCACCCCCACCGGCAGGGGGCCTACTGAAGCTTTCTTT.

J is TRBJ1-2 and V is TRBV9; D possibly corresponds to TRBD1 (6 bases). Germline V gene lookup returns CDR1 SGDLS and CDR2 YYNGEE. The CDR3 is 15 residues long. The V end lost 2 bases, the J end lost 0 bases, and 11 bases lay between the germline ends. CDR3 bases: TGTGCCAGCAGCGTCTTACAGGGCCCTAACTATGGCTACACCTTC. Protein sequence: CASSVLQGPNYGYTF.

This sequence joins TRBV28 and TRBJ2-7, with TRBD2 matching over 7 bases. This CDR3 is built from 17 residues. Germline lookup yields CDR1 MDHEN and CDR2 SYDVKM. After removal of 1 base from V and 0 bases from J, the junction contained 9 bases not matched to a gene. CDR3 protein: CASSLYAGRTSSYEQYV. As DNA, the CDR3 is TGTGCCAGCAGTTTATACGCCGGGAGGACTTCCTCCTACGAGCAGTACGTC.

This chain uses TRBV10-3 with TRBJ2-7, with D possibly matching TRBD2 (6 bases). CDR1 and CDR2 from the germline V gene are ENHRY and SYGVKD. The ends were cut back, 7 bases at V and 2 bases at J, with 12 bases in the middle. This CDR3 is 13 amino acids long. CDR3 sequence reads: CAIMGLRTYEQYV. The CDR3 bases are TGTGCCATCATGGGACTCCGGACCTACGAGCAGTACGTC.

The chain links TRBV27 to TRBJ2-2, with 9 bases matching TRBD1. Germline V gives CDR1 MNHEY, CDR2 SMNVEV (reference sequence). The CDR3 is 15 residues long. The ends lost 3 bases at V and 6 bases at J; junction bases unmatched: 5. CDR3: CASSFSTGGSGELFF. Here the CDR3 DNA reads TGTGCCAGCAGTTTTTCGACAGGGGGGTCCGGGGAGCTGTTTTTT.

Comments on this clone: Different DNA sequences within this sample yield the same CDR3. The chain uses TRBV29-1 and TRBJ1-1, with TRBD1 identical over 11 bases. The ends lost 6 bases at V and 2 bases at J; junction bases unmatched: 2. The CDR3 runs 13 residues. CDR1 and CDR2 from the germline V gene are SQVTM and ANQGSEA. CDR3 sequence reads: CSVRTGGNTEAFF. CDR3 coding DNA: TGCAGCGTCCGGACAGGGGGCAACACTGAAGCTTTCTTT.

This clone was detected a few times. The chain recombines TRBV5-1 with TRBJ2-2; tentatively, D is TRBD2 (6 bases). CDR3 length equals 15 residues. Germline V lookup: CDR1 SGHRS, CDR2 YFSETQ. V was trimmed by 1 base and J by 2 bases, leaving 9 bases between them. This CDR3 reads CASSLIGSNTGELFF. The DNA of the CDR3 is TGCGCCAGCAGCTTGATCGGGAGTAACACCGGGGAGCTGTTTTTT.

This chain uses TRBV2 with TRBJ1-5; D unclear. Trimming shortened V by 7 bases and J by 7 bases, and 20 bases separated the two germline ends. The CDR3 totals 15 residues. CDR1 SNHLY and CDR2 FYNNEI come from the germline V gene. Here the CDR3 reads CASTHDSSPQQPQHF. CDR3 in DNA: TGTGCCAGCACTCATGACTCTTCTCCTCAACAGCCCCAGCATTTT. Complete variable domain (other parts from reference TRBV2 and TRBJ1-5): EPEVTQTPSHQVTQMGQEVILRCVPISNHLYFYWYRQILGQKVEFLVSFYNNEISEKSEIFDDQFSVERPDGSNFTLKIRSTKLEDSAMYFCASTHDSSPQQPQHFGDGTRLSIL.